The 16 T cell receptor beta chains listed next were all sequenced from one sample in a study of technical replicates of blood from several donors. Method: immunoSEQ multiplex PCR; TCRdb's copy keeps in-frame clones and lacks some. The sample comprises about 80,000 clones, roughly 91% of which are singletons, and approximately 0.39% rests with the top ten. The sequenced material came from T cells isolated from PBMCs. Receptors were obtained from a human donor in good health.

V is TRBV18 and J is TRBJ1-1; tentatively, D is TRBD1 (6 bases). With 8 bases removed from V and 2 bases from J, the gap between germline ends came to 12 bases. The length of the CDR3 is 13 residues. The germline V gene has CDR1 KGHSH and CDR2 LQKENI. The CDR3 spells CASRRGGNTEAFF. DNA of the CDR3: TGTGCCAGCCGGCGGGGGGGCAACACTGAAGCTTTCTTT.

This clone has only one observation. J is TRBJ2-3 and V is TRBV29-1; 9 positions match TRBD2. The CDR3 runs to 15 residues. Losses at the gene ends were 5 bases for V and 5 bases for J; bases not matched to a gene: 11. Germline V CDR1 and CDR2: SQVTM, ANQGSEA. The CDR3 region has the DNA TGCAGCGTTCCCCTGACTAGCGGTCTGGTAGATACGCAGTATTTT. Protein sequence: CSVPLTSGLVDTQYF.

The chain recombines TRBV28 with TRBJ2-3, with 7 bases fitting TRBD2. Trimming removed 1 base from V and 4 bases from J; junction bases left unmatched: 5. Germline CDR1 MDHEN, CDR2 SYDVKM. The CDR3 has 15 residues. The CDR3 DNA follows: TGTGCCAGCAGTTTATTGTGGGGGGGGGCAGATACGCAGTATTTT. Translation: CASSLLWGGADTQYF.

The V and J genes are TRBV19 and TRBJ1-4; the D gene is possibly TRBD1 (5 bases). CDR3 length equals 15 residues. Germline V gene sequence: CDR1 LNHDA, CDR2 SQIVND (reference sequence). The V and J ends lost 4 bases and 0 bases respectively, with 9 bases between them. The chain's CDR3 is CASSRGEATNEKLFF. Here the CDR3 DNA reads TGTGCCAGTAGTAGGGGCGAGGCAACTAATGAAAAACTGTTTTTT.

The chain employs TRBV25-1 and TRBJ1-2, with D uncertain. This CDR3 has 15 amino acids. Germline CDR1 and CDR2: MGHDK and SYGVNS. Trimming took 3 bases from V and 9 from J, leaving 20 bases between them. CDR3 in DNA: TGTGCCAGCAGTGAGTCGGCGAGTCTTTTAACTAGCTACACCTTC. Translated, it gives CASSESASLLTSYTF.

J is TRBJ2-7 and V is TRBV27; D gene ambiguous. Between the trimmed V and J ends, which lost 7 bases and 2 bases, there was a span of 15 bases. CDR1 is MNHEY and CDR2 is SMNVEV in the germline V gene (reference sequence). The CDR3 length is 14 residues. The CDR3 spells CASTSTPIAYEQYF. In nucleotides, the CDR3 is TGTGCCAGCACCTCGACACCTATTGCCTACGAGCAGTACTTC.

V and J are TRBV30 and TRBJ2-7; 7 bases are shared with TRBD1. This CDR3 region has 14 residues. Germline CDR1 and CDR2: GTSNPN and SVGIG (reference sequence). With V trimmed by 2 bases and J by 9 bases, 13 bases remained unmatched. The CDR3 DNA is TGTGCCTGGAGTATAACCGGACAGGCCGAGGTGCAGTACTTC. This sequence encodes CAWSITGQAEVQYF.

The chain couples TRBV11-2 to TRBJ1-2; perhaps TRBD1 as D (5 bases). V lost 5 bases and J 4 bases, leaving 8 bases between the germline ends. Germline CDR1 SGHAT, CDR2 FQNNGV. The CDR3 length is 12 residues. This CDR3 reads CASSRDFYGYTF. CDR3 DNA: TGTGCCAGCAGCAGGGACTTCTATGGCTACACCTTC. The whole variable domain, remainder taken from reference TRBV11-2 and TRBJ1-2, is EAGVAQSPRYKIIEKRQSVAFWCNPISGHATLYWYQQILGQGPKLLIQFQNNGVVDDSQLPKDRFSAERLKGVDSTLKIQPAKLEDSAVYLCASSRDFYGYTFGSGTRLTVV.

The J gene is TRBJ2-7, the V gene TRBV5-1; weak D call: TRBD2 (5 bases). V lost 2 bases, J lost 0 bases, and 9 bases lay in between. Germline CDR1 SGHRS, CDR2 YFSETQ. This CDR3 is built from 14 residues. As DNA, the CDR3 is TGCGCCAGCAGCTTCCCTGGACTCTCCTACGAGCAGTACTTC. Its translation: CASSFPGLSYEQYF.

The gene calls are TRBV5-4 and TRBJ2-5; 10 nucleotides agree with TRBD2. J lost 4 bases, V lost 1 base, and 10 bases had no gene match. Germline assignment: CDR1 SGHNT and CDR2 YYREEE (reference sequence). The CDR3 length is 17 residues. CDR3 residues: CASSLFLAGAQGETQYF. The CDR3 DNA follows: TGTGCCAGCAGCTTGTTCCTAGCGGGAGCCCAGGGAGAGACCCAGTACTTC.

The chain recombines TRBV7-9 with TRBJ1-4, with D possibly TRBD1 on 5 matching bases. Germline assignment: CDR1 SEHNR and CDR2 FQNEAQ (reference sequence). This CDR3 contains 14 residues. Trimming removed 2 bases from V and 7 bases from J, with 11 bases in between. The CDR3 nucleotides read TGTGCCAGCAGCTTATCCGGGGGACCTGAAAAACTGTTTTTT. As protein: CASSLSGGPEKLFF. Complete variable domain (other parts from reference TRBV7-9 and TRBJ1-4): DTGVSQNPRHKITKRGQNVTFRCDPISEHNRLYWYRQTLGQGPEFLTYFQNEAQLEKSRLLSDRFSAERPKGSFSTLEIQRTEQGDSAMYLCASSLSGGPEKLFFGSGTQLSVL.

V and J are TRBV6-5 and TRBJ2-1, with a possible D match to TRBD2 (5 bases). The CDR3 runs to 14 residues. Trimming removed 4 bases at V and 4 bases at J, with 11 bases between. Germline CDR1 MNHEY, CDR2 SVGAGI. CDR3 amino acids: CASSSPRGYNEQFF. The CDR3 bases are TGTGCCAGCAGTTCCCCCCGGGGTTACAATGAGCAGTTCTTC.

This chain joins TRBV9 and TRBJ2-1, with D perhaps matching TRBD2 (5 bases). V shed 3 bases and J shed 7 bases, with 20 bases lying between them. Germline CDR1 is SGDLS and CDR2 is YYNGEE. CDR3 length: 16 amino acids. The CDR3 spells CASSALTTPGLNEQFF. The CDR3 nucleotides are TGTGCCAGCAGCGCACTGACTACCCCAGGCCTTAATGAGCAGTTCTTC.

J is TRBJ2-7 and V is TRBV7-9, with no clear D. Per germline, CDR1 SEHNR and CDR2 FQNEAQ (reference sequence). The CDR3 spans 11 residues. Trimming left V 3 bases short and J 3 bases short, with 3 bases between. The CDR3 region is CASSFYYEQYF. DNA for the CDR3: TGTGCCAGCAGCTTCTACTACGAGCAGTACTTC.

This chain connects TRBV7-8 to TRBJ2-7, with a weak D call TRBD2 (6 bases). The CDR3 length is 17 residues. V shed 3 bases and J shed 0 bases, with 18 bases lying between them. Germline V gene lookup returns CDR1 SGHVS and CDR2 FQNEAQ. Written as DNA, the CDR3 is TGTGCCAGCAGCTTGCGGACCGGGACTGCGAGCTCCTACGAGCAGTACTTC. Translating gives CASSLRTGTASSYEQYF.

The V gene is TRBV6-5, the J gene TRBJ2-1; the match to TRBD1 covers 7 bases. The CDR3 has 13 residues. Trimming removed 9 bases from V and 6 bases from J; junction bases left unmatched: 8. Germline assignment: CDR1 MNHEY and CDR2 SVGAGI. The CDR3 loop reads CASERSGGNEQFF. In DNA form, the CDR3 reads TGTGCCAGTGAGAGATCAGGGGGCAATGAGCAGTTCTTC.